The clone carrying this TCR beta chain appeared a single time. The CDR3 contains 19 residues. CDR1 and CDR2 from the germline V gene are SGHTA and FQGNSA. J gave up 0 bases and V 1 base, and 11 bases lay outside the gene matches. Data came from immunoSEQ multiplex PCR; TCRdb stores just in-frame clones and leaves some out. The sample contains approximately 140,000 clones, around 88% of which appear only once. The sample comes from a study of blood T cell repertoires in COVID-19. Study background: Specimens from acute and convalescent COVID-19 originated in the United States, Italy and Spain.

The sequencing sample was made of peripheral blood. The receptor was derived from a human donor in a cohort sampled during active COVID-19. The rearrangement uses TRBV7-2 and TRBJ1-2; 10 bases align to TRBD1. CDR3 nucleotide sequence: TGTGCCAGCAGCTTAGGGTTTCGAGGGACAGGGGATTCTAACTATGGCTACACCTTC. Translating gives CASSLGFRGTGDSNYGYTF. The variable domain in full, completed from reference TRBV7-2 and TRBJ1-2, reads GAGVSQSPSNKVTEKGKDVELRCDPISGHTALYWYRQSLGQGLEFLIYFQGNSAPDKSGLPSDRFSAERTGGSVSTLTIQRTQQEDSAVYLCASSLGFRGTGDSNYGYTFGSGTRLTVV.